Listed below are T cell receptor beta chains from one sample, sequenced in a study of T cells in Graves' hyperthyroidism and ophthalmopathy. MiXCR, run by TCRdb on the multiplex PCR reads, gives a single entry per CDR3 protein. The sample yields about 58,000 distinct CDR3 sequences, around half seen once. The sequenced material came from blood. These receptors all stem from a woman in her 30s with Graves' ophthalmopathy. Both conserved end residues are part of each CDR3. The order of the fields is clone size, CDR3 length, D gene, J gene, V gene, CDR3 DNA, CDR3 protein. A D gene is named only where the DNA matches it firmly. Clone size, where shown, is once, few, many, or a class for clones that have expanded.

>NA|15|TRBD2|TRBJ2-1|TRBV7-9
TGTGCCAGCAGCGTGAGCGGGAGGGCTTACAATGAGCAGTTCTTC
CASSVSGRAYNEQFF
>NA|12|TRBD1|TRBJ2-7|TRBV10-1
TGCGCCAGAGACAGGGGGCATCGAGAGCAGTACTTC
CARDRGHREQYF
>NA|16|TRBD1|TRBJ2-1|TRBV27
TGTGCCAGCAGTCCCCAGGGACAGGGGGCTTACAATGAGCAGTTCTTC
CASSPQGQGAYNEQFF
>many|14|NA|TRBJ2-3|TRBV27
TGTGCCAGCAGTTTAGGTGTAAACACAGATACGCAGTATTTT
CASSLGVNTDTQYF
>few|15|NA|TRBJ2-4|TRBV3-1
TGTGCCAGCAGCCCCCAGCAGGCGTACAAAAACATTCAGTACTTC
CASSPQQAYKNIQYF
>few|17|NA|TRBJ2-1|TRBV3-1
TGTGCCAGCAGCCAGCTCTACCCCCGGGACGGACCCAATGAGCAGTTCTTC
CASSQLYPRDGPNEQFF
>NA|13|NA|TRBJ1-3|TRBV10-2
TGCGCCAGCGGAGGTTTAGGAGCTGACGCCATATATTTT
CASGGLGADAIYF
>NA|15|TRBD1|TRBJ1-1|TRBV20-1
TGCAGTGCTGTAAGACAGGGACAGTCCCACACTGAAGCTTTCTTT
CSAVRQGQSHTEAFF
>many|17|TRBD2|TRBJ2-1|TRBV11-2
TGTGCCAGCAGCTTAGTGACTAGCGGGACGATTGGCAATGAGCAGTTCTTC
CASSLVTSGTIGNEQFF
>NA|16|TRBD2|TRBJ2-1|TRBV5-1
TGCGCCAGCAGCAGGACTGCGACTAGCGGGAGTGTTGAGCAGTTCTTC
CASSRTATSGSVEQFF